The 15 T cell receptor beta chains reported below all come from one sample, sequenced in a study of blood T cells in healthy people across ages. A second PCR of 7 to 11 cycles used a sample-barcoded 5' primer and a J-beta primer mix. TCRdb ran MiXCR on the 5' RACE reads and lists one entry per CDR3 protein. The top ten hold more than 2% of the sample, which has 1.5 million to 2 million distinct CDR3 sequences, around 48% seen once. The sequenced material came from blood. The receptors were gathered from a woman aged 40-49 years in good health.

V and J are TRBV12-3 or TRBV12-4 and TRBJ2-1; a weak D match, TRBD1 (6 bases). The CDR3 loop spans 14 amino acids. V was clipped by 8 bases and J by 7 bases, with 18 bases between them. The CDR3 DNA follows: TGTGCCAGCTGGGTGTGGGTGAGGGGGAATGAGCAGTTCTTC. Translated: CASWVWVRGNEQFF.

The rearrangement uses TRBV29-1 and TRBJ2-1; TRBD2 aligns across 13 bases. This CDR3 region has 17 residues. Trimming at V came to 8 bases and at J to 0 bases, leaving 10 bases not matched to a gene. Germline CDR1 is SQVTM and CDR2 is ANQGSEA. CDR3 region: CSSRTSGGISSYNEQFF. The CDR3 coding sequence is TGCAGCTCAAGGACTAGCGGGGGTATAAGCTCCTACAATGAGCAGTTCTTC.

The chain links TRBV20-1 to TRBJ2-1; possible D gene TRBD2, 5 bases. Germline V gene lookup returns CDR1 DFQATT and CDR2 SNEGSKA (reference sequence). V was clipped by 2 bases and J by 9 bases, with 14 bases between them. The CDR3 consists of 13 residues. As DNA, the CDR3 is TGCAGTGCTAGACGGTATGGCGGAGGTGAGCAGTTCTTC. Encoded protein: CSARRYGGGEQFF.

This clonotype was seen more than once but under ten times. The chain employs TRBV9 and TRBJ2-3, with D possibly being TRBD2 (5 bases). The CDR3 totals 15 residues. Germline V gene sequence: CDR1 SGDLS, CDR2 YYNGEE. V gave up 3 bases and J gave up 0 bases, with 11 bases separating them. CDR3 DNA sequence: TGTGCCAGCAGCGCCCGGGGTCCGAGCACAGATACGCAGTATTTT. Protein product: CASSARGPSTDTQYF.

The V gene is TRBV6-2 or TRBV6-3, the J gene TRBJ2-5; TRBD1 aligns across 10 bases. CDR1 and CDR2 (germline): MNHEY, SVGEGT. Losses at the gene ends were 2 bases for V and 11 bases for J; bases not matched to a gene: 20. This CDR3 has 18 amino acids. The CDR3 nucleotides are TGTGCCAGCAGTTACCCGGGACAGGGGATTCGAAATCGAAATGAGCAGTACTTC. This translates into CASSYPGQGIRNRNEQYF.

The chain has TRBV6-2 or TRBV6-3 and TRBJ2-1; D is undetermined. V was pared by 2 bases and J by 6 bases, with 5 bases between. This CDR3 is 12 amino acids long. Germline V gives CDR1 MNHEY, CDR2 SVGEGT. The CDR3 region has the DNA TGTGCCAGCAGTTACGTTTCCAATGAGCAGTTCTTC. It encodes CASSYVSNEQFF.

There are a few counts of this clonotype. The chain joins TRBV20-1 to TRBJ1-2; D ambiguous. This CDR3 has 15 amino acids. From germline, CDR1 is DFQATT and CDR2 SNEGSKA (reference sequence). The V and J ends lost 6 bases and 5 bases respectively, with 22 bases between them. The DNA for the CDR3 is TGCAGTGCCGATTCCTGGGCCGACGAAGCATATGGCTACACCTTC. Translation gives CSADSWADEAYGYTF.

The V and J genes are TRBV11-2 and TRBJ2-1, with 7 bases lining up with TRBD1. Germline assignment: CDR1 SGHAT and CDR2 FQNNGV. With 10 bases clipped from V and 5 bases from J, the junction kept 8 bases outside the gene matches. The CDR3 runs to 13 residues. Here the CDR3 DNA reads TGTGCCATCGCGGACAGGAGAAACAATGAGCAGTTCTTC. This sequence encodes CAIADRRNNEQFF.

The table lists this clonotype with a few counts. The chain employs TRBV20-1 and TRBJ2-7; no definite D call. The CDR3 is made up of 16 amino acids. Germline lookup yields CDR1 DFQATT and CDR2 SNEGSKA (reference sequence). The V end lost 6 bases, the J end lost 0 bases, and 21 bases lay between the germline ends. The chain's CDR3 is CSAEDGPGSSSYEQYF. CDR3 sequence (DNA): TGCAGTGCCGAAGATGGGCCGGGCTCCAGCTCCTACGAGCAGTACTTC.

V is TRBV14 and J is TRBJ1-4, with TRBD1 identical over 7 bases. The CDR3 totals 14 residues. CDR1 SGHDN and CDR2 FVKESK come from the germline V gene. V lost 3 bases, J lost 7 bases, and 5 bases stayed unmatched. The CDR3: CASSQTTGAEKLFF. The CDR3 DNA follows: TGTGCCAGCAGCCAGACCACAGGGGCTGAAAAACTGTTTTTT.

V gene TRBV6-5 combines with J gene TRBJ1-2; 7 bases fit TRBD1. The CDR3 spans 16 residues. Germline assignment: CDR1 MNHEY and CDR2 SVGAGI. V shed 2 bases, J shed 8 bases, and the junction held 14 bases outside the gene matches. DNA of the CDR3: TGTGCCAGCAGTTACACCGACAGGGTATCTCCTGGGGGCTACACCTTC. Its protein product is CASSYTDRVSPGGYTF.

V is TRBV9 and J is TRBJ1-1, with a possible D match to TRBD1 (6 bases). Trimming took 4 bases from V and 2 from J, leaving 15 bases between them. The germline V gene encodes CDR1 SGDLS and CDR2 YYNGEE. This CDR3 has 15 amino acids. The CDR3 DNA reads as TGTGCCAGCAGCCCCCGAGGGGACACCAACACTGAAGCTTTCTTT. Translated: CASSPRGDTNTEAFF.

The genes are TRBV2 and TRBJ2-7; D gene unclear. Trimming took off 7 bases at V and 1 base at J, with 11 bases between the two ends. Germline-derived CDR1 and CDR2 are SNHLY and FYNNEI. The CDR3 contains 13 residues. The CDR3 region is CASINDASYEQYF. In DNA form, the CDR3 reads TGTGCCAGCATTAACGATGCATCCTACGAGCAGTACTTC.

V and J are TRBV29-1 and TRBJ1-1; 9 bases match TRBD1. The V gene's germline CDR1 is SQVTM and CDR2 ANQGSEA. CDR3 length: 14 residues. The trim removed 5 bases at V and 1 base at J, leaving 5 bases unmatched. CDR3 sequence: CSVQLQGANTEAFF. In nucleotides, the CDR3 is TGCAGCGTTCAATTACAGGGGGCGAACACTGAAGCTTTCTTT.

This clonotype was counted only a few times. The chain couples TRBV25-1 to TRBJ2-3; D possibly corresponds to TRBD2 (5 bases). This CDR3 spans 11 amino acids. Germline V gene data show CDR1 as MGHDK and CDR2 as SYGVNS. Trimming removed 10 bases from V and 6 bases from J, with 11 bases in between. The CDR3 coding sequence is TGTGCCATTAGAAGAGGGGATACGCAGTATTTT. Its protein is CAIRRGDTQYF. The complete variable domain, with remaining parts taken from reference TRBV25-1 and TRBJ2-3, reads EADIYQTPRYLVIGTGKKITLECSQTMGHDKMYWYQQDPGMELHLIHYSYGVNSTEKGDLSSESTVSRIRTEHFPLTLESARPSHTSQYLCAIRRGDTQYFGPGTRLTVL.